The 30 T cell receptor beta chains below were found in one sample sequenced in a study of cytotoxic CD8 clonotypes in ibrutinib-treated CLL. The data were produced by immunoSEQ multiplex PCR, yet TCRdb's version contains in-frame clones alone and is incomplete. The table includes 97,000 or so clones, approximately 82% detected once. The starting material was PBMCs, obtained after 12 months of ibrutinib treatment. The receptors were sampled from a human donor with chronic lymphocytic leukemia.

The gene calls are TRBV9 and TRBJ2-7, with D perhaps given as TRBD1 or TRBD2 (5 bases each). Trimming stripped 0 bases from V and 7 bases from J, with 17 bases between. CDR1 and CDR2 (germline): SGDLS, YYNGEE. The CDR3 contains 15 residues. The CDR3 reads CASSVGGAWPGEQYF. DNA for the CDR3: TGTGCCAGCAGCGTAGGAGGGGCCTGGCCGGGGGAGCAGTACTTC.

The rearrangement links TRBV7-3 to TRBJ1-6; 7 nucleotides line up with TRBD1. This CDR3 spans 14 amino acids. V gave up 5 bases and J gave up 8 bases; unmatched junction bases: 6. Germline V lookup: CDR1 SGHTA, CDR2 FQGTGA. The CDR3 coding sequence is TGTGCCAGCAGCCCACAGGGGTCGGATTCACCCCTCCACTTT. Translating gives CASSPQGSDSPLHF.

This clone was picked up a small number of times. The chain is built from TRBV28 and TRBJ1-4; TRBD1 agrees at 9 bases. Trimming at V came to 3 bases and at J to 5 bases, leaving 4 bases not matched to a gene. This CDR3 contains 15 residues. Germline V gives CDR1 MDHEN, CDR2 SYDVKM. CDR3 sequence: CASSLWGTGNEKLFF. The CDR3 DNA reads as TGTGCCAGCAGTTTGTGGGGGACAGGGAATGAAAAACTGTTTTTT.

In nucleotides, the CDR3 is TGTGCCTGGAGTCTCCGGGACAGGGAACATCAGCCCCAGCATTTT. Translating gives CAWSLRDREHQPQHF. The chain employs TRBV30 and TRBJ1-5, with 9 bases identical to TRBD1. CDR1 and CDR2 from the germline V gene are GTSNPN and SVGIG (reference sequence). The CDR3 totals 15 residues. Losses at the gene ends were 2 bases for V and 5 bases for J; bases not matched to a gene: 7.

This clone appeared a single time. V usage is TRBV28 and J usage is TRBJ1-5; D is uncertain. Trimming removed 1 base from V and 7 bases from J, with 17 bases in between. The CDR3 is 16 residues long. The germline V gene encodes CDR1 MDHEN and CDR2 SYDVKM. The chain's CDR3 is CASSLSSVMLGQPQHF. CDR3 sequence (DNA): TGTGCCAGCAGTTTATCCAGTGTTATGCTGGGACAGCCCCAGCATTTT.

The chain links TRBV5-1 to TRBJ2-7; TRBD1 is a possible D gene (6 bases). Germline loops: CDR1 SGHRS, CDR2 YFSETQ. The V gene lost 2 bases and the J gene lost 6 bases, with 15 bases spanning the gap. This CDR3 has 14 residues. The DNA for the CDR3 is TGCGCCAGCAGCTTAGGGGACACCCTGAGCGAGCAGTACTTC. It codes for CASSLGDTLSEQYF. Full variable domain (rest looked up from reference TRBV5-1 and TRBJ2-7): KAGVTQTPRYLIKTRGQQVTLSCSPISGHRSVSWYQQTPGQGLQFLFEYFSETQRNKGNFPGRFSGRQFSNSRSEMNVSTLELGDSALYLCASSLGDTLSEQYFGPGTRLTVT.

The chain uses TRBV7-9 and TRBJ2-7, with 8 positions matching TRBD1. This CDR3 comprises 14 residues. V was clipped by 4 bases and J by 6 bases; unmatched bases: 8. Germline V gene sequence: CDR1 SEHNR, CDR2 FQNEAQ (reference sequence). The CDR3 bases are TGTGCCAGCAGCTCCACACAGGGGGAGGTCGAGCAGTACTTC. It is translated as CASSSTQGEVEQYF.

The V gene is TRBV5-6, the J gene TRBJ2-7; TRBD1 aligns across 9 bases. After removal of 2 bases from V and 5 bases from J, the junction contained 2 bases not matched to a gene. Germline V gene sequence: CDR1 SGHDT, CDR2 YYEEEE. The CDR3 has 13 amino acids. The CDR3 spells CASSLTGGDEQYF. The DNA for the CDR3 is TGTGCCAGCAGCTTAACAGGGGGCGACGAGCAGTACTTC.

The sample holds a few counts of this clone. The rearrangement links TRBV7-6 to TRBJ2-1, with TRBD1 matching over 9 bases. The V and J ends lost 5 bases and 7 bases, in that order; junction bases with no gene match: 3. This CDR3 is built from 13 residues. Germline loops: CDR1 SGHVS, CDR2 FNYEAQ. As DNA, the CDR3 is TGTGCCAGCAGCCCAGGACAGGGGAATGAGCAGTTCTTC. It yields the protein CASSPGQGNEQFF.

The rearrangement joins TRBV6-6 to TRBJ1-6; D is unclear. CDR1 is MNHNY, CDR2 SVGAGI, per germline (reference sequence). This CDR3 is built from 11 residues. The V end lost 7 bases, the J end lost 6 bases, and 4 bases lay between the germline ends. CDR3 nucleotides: TGTGCCAGCACCTCTAATTCACCCCTCCACTTT. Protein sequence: CASTSNSPLHF.

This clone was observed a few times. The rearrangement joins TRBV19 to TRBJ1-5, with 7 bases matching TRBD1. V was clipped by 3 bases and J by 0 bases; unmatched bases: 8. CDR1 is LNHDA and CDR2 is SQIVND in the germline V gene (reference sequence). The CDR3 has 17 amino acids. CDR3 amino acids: CASSIGDSYYSNQPQHF. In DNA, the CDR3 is TGTGCCAGTAGTATCGGGGACAGCTATTATAGCAATCAGCCCCAGCATTTT.

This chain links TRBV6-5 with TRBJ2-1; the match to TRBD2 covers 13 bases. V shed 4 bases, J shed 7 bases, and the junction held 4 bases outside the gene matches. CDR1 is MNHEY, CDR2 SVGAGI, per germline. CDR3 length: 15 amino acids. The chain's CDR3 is CASSSGTSGVNEQFF. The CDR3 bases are TGTGCCAGCAGTTCCGGGACTAGCGGGGTTAATGAGCAGTTCTTC.

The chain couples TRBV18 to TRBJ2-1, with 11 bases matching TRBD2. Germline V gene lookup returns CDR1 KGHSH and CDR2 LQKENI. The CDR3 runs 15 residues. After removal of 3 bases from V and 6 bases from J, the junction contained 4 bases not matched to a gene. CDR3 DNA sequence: TGTGCCAGCTCACCTCTTACTAGCGGGGGCAATGAGCAGTTCTTC. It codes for CASSPLTSGGNEQFF.

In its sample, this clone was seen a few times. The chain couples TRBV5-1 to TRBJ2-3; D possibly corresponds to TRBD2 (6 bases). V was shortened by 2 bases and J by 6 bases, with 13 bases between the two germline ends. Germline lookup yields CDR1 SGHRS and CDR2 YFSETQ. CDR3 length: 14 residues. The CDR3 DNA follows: TGCGCCAGCAGCTTAACTAGCCAGGATGATACGCAGTATTTT. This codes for CASSLTSQDDTQYF.

In DNA, the CDR3 is TGTGCCAGCACCAAAACCGGGACAGGCTACGAGCAGTACTTC. Residues: CASTKTGTGYEQYF. V usage is TRBV7-9 and J usage is TRBJ2-7; TRBD1 agrees at 8 bases. With 7 bases clipped from V and 3 bases from J, the junction kept 8 bases outside the gene matches. The germline gives CDR1 SEHNR, CDR2 FQNEAQ (reference sequence). The CDR3 totals 14 residues.

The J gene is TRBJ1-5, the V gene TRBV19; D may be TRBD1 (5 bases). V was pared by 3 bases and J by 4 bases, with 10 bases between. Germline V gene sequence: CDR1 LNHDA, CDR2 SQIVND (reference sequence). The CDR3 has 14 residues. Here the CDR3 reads CASSISEGNQPQHF. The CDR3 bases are TGTGCCAGTAGTATCAGCGAGGGGAATCAGCCCCAGCATTTT.

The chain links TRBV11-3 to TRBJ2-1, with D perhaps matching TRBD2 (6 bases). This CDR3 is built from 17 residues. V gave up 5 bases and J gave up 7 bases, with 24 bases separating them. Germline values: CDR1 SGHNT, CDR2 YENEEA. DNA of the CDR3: TGTGCCAGCAGCAAGGATCTGGGGGGAGGCATCGCGAATGAGCAGTTCTTC. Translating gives CASSKDLGGGIANEQFF.

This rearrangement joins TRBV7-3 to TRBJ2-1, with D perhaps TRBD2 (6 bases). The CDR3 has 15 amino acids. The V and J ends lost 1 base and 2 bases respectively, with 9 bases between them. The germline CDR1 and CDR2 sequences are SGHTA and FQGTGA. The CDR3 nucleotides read TGTGCCAGCAGCTTAAGGCGGGGCCCCTACAATGAGCAGTTCTTC. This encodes CASSLRRGPYNEQFF.

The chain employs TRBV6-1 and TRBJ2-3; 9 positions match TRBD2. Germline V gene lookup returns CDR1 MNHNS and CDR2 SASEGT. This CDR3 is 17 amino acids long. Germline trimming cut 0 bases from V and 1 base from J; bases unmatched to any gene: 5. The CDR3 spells CASSEAGRLAGTDTQYF. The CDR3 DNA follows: TGTGCCAGCAGTGAAGCCGGTAGACTAGCGGGCACAGATACGCAGTATTTT.

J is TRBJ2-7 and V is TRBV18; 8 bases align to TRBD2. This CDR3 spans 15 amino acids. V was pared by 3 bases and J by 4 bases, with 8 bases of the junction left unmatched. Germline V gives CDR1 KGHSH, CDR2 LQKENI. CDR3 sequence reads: CASSPVGASGYEQYF. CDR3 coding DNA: TGTGCCAGCTCACCTGTGGGGGCTAGCGGGTACGAGCAGTACTTC.

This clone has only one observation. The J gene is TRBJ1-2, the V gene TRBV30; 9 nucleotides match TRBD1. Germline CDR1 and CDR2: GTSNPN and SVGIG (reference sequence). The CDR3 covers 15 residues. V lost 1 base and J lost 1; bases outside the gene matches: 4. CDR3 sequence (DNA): TGTGCCTGGAGTGCGGGACAGGGTGGTAACTATGGCTACACCTTC. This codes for CAWSAGQGGNYGYTF. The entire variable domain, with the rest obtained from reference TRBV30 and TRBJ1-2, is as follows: SQTIHQWPATLVQPVGSPLSLECTVEGTSNPNLYWYRQAAGRGLQLLFYSVGIGQISSEVPQNLSASRPQDRQFILSSKKLLLSDSGFYLCAWSAGQGGNYGYTFGSGTRLTVV.

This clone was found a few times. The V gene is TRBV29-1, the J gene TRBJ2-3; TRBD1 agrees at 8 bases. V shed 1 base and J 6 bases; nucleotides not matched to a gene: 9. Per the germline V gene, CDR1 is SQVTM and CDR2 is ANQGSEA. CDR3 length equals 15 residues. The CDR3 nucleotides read TGCAGCGTTGAAGGTCGCAGGGGGCTAACTGATACGCAGTATTTT. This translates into CSVEGRRGLTDTQYF.

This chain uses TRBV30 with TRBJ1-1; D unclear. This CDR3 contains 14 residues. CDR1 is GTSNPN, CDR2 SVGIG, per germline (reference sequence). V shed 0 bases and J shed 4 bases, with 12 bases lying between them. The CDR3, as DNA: TGTGCCTGGAGTGTCCCGACACCTCGCACTGAAGCTTTCTTT. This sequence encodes CAWSVPTPRTEAFF.

CDR3 region: CASSPGGRTEAFF. As DNA, the CDR3 is TGTGCCAGCAGTCCAGGGGGTAGGACTGAAGCTTTCTTT. The V call is TRBV6-5, the J call TRBJ1-1, with 7 bases fitting TRBD1. Germline CDR1 and CDR2: MNHEY and SVGAGI. The CDR3 loop spans 13 amino acids. The junction had 5 bases not matched to a gene; V was cut back by 5 bases and J by 5 bases.

The CDR3 spells CASTPGTTVYEQYF. The DNA of the CDR3 is TGTGCCTCCACCCCCGGGACAACCGTATACGAGCAGTACTTC. V usage is TRBV28 and J usage is TRBJ2-7; D might be TRBD1 (6 bases). V was pared by 11 bases and J by 4 bases, with 21 bases between. CDR3 size: 14 residues. Germline CDR1 and CDR2: MDHEN and SYDVKM.

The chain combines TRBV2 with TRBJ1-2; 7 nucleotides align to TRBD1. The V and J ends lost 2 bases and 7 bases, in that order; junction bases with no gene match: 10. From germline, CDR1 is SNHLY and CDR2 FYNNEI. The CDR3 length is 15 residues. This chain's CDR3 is CASSENRQGTAGYTF. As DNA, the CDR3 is TGTGCCAGCAGTGAAAATCGCCAGGGGACAGCTGGCTACACCTTC.

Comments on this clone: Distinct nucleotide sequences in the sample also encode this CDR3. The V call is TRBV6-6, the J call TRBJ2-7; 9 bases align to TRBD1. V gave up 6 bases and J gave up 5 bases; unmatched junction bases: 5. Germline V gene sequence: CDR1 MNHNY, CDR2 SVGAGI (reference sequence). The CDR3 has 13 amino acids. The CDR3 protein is CASSGQGRHEQYF. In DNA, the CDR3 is TGTGCCAGCAGCGGACAGGGGAGACACGAGCAGTACTTC.

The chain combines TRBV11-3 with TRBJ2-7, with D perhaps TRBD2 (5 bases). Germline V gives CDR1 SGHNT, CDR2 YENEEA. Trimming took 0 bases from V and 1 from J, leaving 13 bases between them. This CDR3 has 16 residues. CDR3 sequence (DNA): TGTGCCAGCAGCTTAGATCCGACCCGCGGGTCCTACGAGCAGTACTTC. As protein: CASSLDPTRGSYEQYF.

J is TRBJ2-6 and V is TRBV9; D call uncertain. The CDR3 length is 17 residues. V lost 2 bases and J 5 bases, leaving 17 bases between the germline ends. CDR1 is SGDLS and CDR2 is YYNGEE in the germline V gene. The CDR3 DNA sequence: TGTGCCAGCAGCGTTCTGTTCAAACAAAGTCGGGCCAACGTCCTGACTTTC. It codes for CASSVLFKQSRANVLTF.

Here the CDR3 reads CASSLMVSYNEQFF. The CDR3, as DNA: TGTGCCAGCAGCTTAATGGTTTCCTACAATGAGCAGTTCTTC. V usage is TRBV7-6 and J usage is TRBJ2-1; D is undetermined. Germline CDR1 is SGHVS and CDR2 is FNYEAQ. Between the trimmed V and J ends, which lost 2 bases and 1 base, there was a span of 6 bases. CDR3 size: 14 residues.